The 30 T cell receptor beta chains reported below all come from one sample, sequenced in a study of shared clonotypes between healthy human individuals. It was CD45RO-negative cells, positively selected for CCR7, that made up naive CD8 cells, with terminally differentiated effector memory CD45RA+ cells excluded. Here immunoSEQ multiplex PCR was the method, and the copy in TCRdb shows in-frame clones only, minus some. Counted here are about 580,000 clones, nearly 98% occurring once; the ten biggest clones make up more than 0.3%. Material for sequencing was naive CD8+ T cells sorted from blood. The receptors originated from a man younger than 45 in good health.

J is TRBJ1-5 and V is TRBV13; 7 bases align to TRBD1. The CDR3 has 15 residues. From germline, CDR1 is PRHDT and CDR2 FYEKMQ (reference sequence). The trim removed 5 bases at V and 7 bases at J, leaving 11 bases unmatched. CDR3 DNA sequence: TGTGCCAGCAGCACCCGACAGGGTTCAGGACAGCCCCAGCATTTT. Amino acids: CASSTRQGSGQPQHF. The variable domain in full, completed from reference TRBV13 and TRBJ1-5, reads AAGVIQSPRHLIKEKRETATLKCYPIPRHDTVYWYQQGPGQDPQFLISFYEKMQSDKGSIPDRFSAQQFSDYHSELNMSSLELGDSALYFCASSTRQGSGQPQHFGDGTRLSIL.

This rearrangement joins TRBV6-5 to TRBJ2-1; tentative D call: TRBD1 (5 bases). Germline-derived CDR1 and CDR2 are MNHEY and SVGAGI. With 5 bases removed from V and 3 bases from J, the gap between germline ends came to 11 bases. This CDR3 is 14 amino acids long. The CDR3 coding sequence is TGTGCCAGCAGTCCTCGGACAAACTACAATGAGCAGTTCTTC. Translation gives CASSPRTNYNEQFF.

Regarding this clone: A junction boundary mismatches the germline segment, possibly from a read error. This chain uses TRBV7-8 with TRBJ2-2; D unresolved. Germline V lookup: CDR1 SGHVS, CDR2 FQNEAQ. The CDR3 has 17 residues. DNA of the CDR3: TGTGCCAGCAGTTTAGAACCGGCCGCAATACACACCGGGGAGCTGTTTTTT. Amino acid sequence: CASSLEPAAIHTGELFF.

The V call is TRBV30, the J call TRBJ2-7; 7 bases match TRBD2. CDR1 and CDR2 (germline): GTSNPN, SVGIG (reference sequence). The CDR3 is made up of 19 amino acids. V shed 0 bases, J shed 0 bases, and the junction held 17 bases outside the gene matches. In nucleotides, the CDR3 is TGTGCCTGGAGTGTATTTTTTCGGCGGGCGGGAGAGTCCTCCTACGAGCAGTACTTC. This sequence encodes CAWSVFFRRAGESSYEQYF.

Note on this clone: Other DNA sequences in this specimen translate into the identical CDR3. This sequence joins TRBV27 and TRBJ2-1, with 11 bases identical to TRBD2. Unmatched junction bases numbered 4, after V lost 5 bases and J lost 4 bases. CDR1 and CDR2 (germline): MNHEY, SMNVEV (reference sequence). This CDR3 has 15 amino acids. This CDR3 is CASSPGLAGYNEQFF. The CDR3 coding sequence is TGTGCCAGCAGTCCCGGACTAGCGGGTTACAATGAGCAGTTCTTC.

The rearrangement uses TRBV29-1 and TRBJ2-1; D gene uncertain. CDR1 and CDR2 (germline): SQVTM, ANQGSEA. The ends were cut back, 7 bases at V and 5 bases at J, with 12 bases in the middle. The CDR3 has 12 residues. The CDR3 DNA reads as TGCAGCGCCTTTAATAGGGACAATGAGCAGTTCTTC. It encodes CSAFNRDNEQFF.

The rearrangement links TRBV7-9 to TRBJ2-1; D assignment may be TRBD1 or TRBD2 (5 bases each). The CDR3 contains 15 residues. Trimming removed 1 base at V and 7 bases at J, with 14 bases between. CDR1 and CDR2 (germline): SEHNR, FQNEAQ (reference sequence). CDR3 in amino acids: CASSLVMGERNEQFF. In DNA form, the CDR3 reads TGTGCCAGCAGCTTAGTTATGGGGGAGCGGAATGAGCAGTTCTTC. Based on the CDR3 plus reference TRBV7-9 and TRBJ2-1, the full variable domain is DTGVSQNPRHKITKRGQNVTFRCDPISEHNRLYWYRQTLGQGPEFLTYFQNEAQLEKSRLLSDRFSAERPKGSFSTLEIQRTEQGDSAMYLCASSLVMGERNEQFFGPGTRLTVL.

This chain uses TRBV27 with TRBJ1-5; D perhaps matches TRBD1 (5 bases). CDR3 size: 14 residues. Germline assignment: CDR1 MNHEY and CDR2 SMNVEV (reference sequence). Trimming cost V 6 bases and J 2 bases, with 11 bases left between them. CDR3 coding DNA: TGTGCCAGCAGCCAGGGTTTCGGCAATCAGCCCCAGCATTTT. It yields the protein CASSQGFGNQPQHF.

The DNA for the CDR3 is TGTGCCAGCCGGAGGAACACCGGGGAGCTGTTTTTT. Amino acid sequence: CASRRNTGELFF. The chain has TRBV27 and TRBJ2-2; D ambiguous. This CDR3 is built from 12 residues. V lost 8 bases to trimming and J lost 1 base, with 5 bases between them. Germline CDR1 MNHEY, CDR2 SMNVEV (reference sequence).

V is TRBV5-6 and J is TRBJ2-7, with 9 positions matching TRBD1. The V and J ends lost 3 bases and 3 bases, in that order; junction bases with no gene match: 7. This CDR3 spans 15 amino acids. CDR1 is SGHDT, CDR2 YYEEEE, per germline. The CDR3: CASSWGGTGLYEQYF. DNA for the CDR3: TGTGCCAGCAGCTGGGGAGGGACAGGGCTCTACGAGCAGTACTTC.

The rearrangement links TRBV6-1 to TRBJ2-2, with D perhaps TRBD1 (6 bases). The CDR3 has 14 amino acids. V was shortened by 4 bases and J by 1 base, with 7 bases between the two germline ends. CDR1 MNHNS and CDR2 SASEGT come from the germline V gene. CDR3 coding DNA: TGTGCCAGCAGTGCGACAGGGAACACCGGGGAGCTGTTTTTT. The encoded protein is CASSATGNTGELFF.

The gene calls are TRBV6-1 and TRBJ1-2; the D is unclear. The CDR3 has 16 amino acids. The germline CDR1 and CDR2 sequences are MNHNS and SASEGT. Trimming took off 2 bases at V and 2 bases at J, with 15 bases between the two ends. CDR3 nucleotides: TGTGCCAGCAGTGAAACGCCTATGGCAGCCAACTATGGCTACACCTTC. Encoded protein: CASSETPMAANYGYTF.

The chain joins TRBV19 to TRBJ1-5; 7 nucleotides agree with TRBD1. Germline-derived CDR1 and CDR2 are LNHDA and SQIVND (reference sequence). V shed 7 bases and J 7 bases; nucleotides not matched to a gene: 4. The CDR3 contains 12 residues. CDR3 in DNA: TGTGCCAGTACAGGGGGAGGACAGCCCCAGCATTTT. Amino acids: CASTGGGQPQHF. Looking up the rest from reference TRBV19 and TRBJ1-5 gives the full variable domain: DGGITQSPKYLFRKEGQNVTLSCEQNLNHDAMYWYRQDPGQGLRLIYYSQIVNDFQKGDIAEGYSVSREKKESFPLTVTSAQKNPTAFYLCASTGGGQPQHFGDGTRLSIL.

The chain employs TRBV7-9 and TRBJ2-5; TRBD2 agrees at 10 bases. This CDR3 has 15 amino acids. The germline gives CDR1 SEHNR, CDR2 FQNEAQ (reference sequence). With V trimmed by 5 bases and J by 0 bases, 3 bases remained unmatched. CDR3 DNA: TGTGCCAGCAGCGTGGGGACTAGCGACCAAGAGACCCAGTACTTC. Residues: CASSVGTSDQETQYF.

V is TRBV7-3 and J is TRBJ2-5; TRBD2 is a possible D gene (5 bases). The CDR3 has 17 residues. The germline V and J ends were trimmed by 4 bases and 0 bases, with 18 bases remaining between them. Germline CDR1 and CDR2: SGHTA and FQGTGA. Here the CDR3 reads CASSSLTSRGYQETQYF. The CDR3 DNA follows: TGTGCCAGCAGCTCCCTAACCTCCCGCGGGTACCAAGAGACCCAGTACTTC.

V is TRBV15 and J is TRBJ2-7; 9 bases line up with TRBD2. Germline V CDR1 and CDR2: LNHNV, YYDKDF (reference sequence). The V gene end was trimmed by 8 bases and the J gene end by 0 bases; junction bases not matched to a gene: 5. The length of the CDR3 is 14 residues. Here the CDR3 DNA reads TGTGCCACCTCGACTAGCGGAGACTCCTACGAGCAGTACTTC. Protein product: CATSTSGDSYEQYF.

CDR3 nucleotides: TGCACCAGCAGCCAAGATCCCCATTTTAGCGGAAATGAGCAGTTCTTC. This gives the protein CTSSQDPHFSGNEQFF. The V call is TRBV1, the J call TRBJ2-1; the table's D call TRBD2 went unverified against the DNA. TRBV1 represents a pseudogene. The CDR3 covers 16 residues.

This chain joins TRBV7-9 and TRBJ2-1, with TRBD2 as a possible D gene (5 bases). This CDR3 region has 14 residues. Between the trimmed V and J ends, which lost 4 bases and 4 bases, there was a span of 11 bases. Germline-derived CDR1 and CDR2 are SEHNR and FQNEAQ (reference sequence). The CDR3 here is CASSSGVGYNEQFF. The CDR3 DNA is TGTGCCAGCAGCTCCGGGGTGGGGTACAATGAGCAGTTCTTC. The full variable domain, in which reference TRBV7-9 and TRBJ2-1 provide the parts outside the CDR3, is DTGVSQNPRHKITKRGQNVTFRCDPISEHNRLYWYRQTLGQGPEFLTYFQNEAQLEKSRLLSDRFSAERPKGSFSTLEIQRTEQGDSAMYLCASSSGVGYNEQFFGPGTRLTVL.

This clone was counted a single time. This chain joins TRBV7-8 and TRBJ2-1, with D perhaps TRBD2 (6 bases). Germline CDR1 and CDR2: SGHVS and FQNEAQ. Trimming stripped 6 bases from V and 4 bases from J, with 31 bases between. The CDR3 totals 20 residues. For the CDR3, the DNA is TGTGCCAGCAGTTTGGGGAGGTTTGGTCGAGCAGGGAAACAGTACAATGAGCAGTTCTTC. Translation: CASSLGRFGRAGKQYNEQFF.

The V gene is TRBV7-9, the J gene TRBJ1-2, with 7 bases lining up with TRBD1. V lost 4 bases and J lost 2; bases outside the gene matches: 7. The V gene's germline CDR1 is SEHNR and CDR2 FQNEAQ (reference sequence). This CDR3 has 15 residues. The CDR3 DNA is TGTGCCAGCAGCTCGCCGGGACAGACAAACTATGGCTACACCTTC. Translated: CASSSPGQTNYGYTF.

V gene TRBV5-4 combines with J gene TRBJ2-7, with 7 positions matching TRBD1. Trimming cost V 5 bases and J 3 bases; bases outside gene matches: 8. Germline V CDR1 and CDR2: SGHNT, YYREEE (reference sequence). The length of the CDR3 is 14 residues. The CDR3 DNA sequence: TGTGCCAGCAGACCTCCGGGACAGAACTACGAGCAGTACTTC. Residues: CASRPPGQNYEQYF. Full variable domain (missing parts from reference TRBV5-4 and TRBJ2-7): ETGVTQSPTHLIKTRGQQVTLRCSSQSGHNTVSWYQQALGQGPQFIFQYYREEENGRGNFPPRFSGLQFPNYSSELNVNALELDDSALYLCASRPPGQNYEQYFGPGTRLTVT.

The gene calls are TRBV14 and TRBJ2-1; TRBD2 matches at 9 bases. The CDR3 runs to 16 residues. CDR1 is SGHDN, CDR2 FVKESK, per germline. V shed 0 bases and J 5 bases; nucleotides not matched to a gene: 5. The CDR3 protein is CASSQDKRTSDNEQFF. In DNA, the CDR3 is TGTGCCAGCAGCCAAGATAAGCGGACTAGCGACAATGAGCAGTTCTTC.

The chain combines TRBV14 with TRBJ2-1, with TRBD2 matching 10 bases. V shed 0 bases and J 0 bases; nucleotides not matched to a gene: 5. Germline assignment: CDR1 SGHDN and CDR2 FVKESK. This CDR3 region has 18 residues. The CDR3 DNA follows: TGTGCCAGCAGCCAAGACCGGACTAGCGGATCCTCCTACAATGAGCAGTTCTTC. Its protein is CASSQDRTSGSSYNEQFF.

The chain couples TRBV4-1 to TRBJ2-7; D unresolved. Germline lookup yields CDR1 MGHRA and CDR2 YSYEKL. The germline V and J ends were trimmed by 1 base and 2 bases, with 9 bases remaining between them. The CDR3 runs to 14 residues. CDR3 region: CASSQVGAAYEQYF. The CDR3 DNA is TGCGCCAGCAGCCAAGTAGGAGCAGCCTACGAGCAGTACTTC.

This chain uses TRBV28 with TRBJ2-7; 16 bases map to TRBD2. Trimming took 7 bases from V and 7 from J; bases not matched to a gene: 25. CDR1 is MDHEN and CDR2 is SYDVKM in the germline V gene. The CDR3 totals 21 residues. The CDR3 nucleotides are TGTGCCAGCACCTCGAACATCCCGGGACTAGCGGGAGGGCCAATCCTTCGTGAGCAGTACTTC. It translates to CASTSNIPGLAGGPILREQYF.

CDR3 DNA sequence: TGTGCCAGCAGTGAGGCTAGCGGCTATTCCCAGTACTTC. It is translated as CASSEASGYSQYF. The chain couples TRBV6-4 to TRBJ2-5, with TRBD2 matching over 7 bases. CDR3 length: 13 residues. V trimming: 3 bases; J trimming: 9 bases; junction bases outside the gene matches: 7. The germline gives CDR1 MRHNA, CDR2 SNTAGT.

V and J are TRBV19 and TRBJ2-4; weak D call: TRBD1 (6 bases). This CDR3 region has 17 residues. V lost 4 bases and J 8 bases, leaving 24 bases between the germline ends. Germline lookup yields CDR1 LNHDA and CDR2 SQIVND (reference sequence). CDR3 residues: CASSTGADRGIRDIQYF. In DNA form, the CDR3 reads TGTGCCAGTAGTACCGGGGCGGACAGAGGTATTAGGGACATTCAGTACTTC.

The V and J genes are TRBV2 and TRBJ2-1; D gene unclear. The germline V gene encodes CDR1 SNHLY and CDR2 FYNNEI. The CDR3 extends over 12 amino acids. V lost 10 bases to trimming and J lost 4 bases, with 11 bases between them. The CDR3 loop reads CATVDRYNEQFF. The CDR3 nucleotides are TGTGCCACTGTCGACCGTTACAATGAGCAGTTCTTC.

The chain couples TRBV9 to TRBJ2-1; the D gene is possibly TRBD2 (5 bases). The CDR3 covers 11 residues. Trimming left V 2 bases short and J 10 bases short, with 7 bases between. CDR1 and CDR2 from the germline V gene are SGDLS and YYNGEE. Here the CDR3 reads CASSVGKEQFF. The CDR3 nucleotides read TGTGCCAGCAGCGTCGGGAAGGAGCAGTTCTTC. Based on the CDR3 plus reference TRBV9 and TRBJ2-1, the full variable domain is DSGVTQTPKHLITATGQRVTLRCSPRSGDLSVYWYQQSLDQGLQFLIQYYNGEERAKGNILERFSAQQFPDLHSELNLSSLELGDSALYFCASSVGKEQFFGPGTRLTVL.

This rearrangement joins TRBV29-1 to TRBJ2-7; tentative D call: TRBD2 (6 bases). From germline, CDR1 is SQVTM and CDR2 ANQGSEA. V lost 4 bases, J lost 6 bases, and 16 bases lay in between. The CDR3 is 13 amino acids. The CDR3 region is CSVALAGRVEQYF. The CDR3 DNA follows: TGCAGCGTTGCGTTGGCGGGGCGAGTCGAGCAGTACTTC.